This TCR beta chain is from a study of blood T cell repertoires in COVID-19. From germline, CDR1 is LNHDA and CDR2 SQIVND (reference sequence). The CDR3 has 15 amino acids. V shed 1 base and J 3 bases; nucleotides not matched to a gene: 5. The repertoire was sequenced with immunoSEQ multiplex PCR; TCRdb's copy has only in-frame clones and lacks some. Among 500,000 to 600,000 clones listed, 85% to 90% were seen once. Sequencing input: peripheral blood. The gene calls are TRBV19 and TRBJ2-5; 7 bases fit TRBD1. The origin of this receptor is a woman aged 50 to 60 with COVID-19, enrolled during active disease. The CDR3 coding sequence is TGTGCCAGTAGTATAGCGGGGACAGCAGAAGAGACCCAGTACTTC. Amino acid sequence: CASSIAGTAEETQYF. The full variable domain, its missing parts supplied by reference TRBV19 and TRBJ2-5, is DGGITQSPKYLFRKEGQNVTLSCEQNLNHDAMYWYRQDPGQGLRLIYYSQIVNDFQKGDIAEGYSVSREKKESFPLTVTSAQKNPTAFYLCASSIAGTAEETQYFGPGTRLLVL.